This T cell receptor (beta chain) was profiled in a study of CD8+ T cells in alopecia areata. Turning to the study itself: Tofacitinib continued for 6 to 18 months and was then withheld for 6 months.

Specified treatment: oral pan-JAK inhibitor, 5-10 mg twice daily. Study results and caveats: Scalp clonality decreased significantly with tofacitinib, and so did expanded CD8+ clones among the top 100.

Extracted from the samples, RNA was reverse transcribed into cDNA to serve as the sequencing template. Some clones are missing from TCRdb's copy, which holds only in-frame ones; the method was immunoSEQ multiplex PCR. The sample has 90,000 or so clones; about 40% are singletons. The table lists this clone with a few counts. Its antigen remains unknown. CDR3 length: 12 residues. Germline V lookup: CDR1 SGHDT, CDR2 YYEEEE. The V gene lost 0 bases and the J gene lost 7 bases, with 8 bases spanning the gap. The sequencing used CD8+ T cells sorted from blood, collected at week 24, from a patient treated with tofacitinib. This sequence joins TRBV5-6 and TRBJ2-7; no definite D call. This clonotype was sampled from a human donor with alopecia areata. CDR3 protein: CASSLAAVEQYF. CDR3 DNA: TGTGCCAGCAGCTTGGCCGCAGTGGAGCAGTACTTC.